The sample holds many counts of the clone carrying this T cell receptor beta chain. V gave up 5 bases and J gave up 5 bases; unmatched junction bases: 6. The CDR3 has 14 amino acids. TCR beta CDR3 sequences were amplified from RNA transcripts. A first-round RT-PCR of the TCR CDR3 used the HTBI primer set. TCRdb redid the calling of the multiplex PCR reads with MiXCR, one entry per CDR3 protein. This repertoire shows approximately 530,000 distinct CDR3 sequences, approximately 15% found once; its top ten account for about 20%. The data stem from a study of T cells in Graves' hyperthyroidism and ophthalmopathy.

The sample was blood. The gene calls are TRBV12-3 or TRBV12-4 and TRBJ2-5; 9 bases agree with TRBD1. The sequence derives from a woman aged 18-29 years with Graves' hyperthyroidism. CDR3 DNA sequence: TGTGCCAGCAGTGGGACAGGGTTTGTGGAGACCCAGTACTTC. Residues: CASSGTGFVETQYF.